These 3 T cell receptor beta chains were sequenced from one sample in a study of radiotherapy plus CTLA-4 blockade in lung cancer. Repertoires were generated with immunoSEQ multiplex PCR, while TCRdb's copy carries only in-frame clones and drops some. The sample has roughly 32,000 clones, approximately 66% seen once. Sequenced here: peripheral blood, sampled from a patient treated with radiotherapy plus ipilimumab. The origin of the receptors is a human donor with non-small cell lung cancer who had stable disease on radiotherapy plus ipilimumab.

This clone occurred a few times. The chain is built from TRBV18 and TRBJ2-7, with 7 nucleotides matching TRBD1. CDR1 and CDR2 from the germline V gene are KGHSH and LQKENI. With V trimmed by 5 bases and J by 0 bases, 10 bases remained unmatched. The CDR3 runs to 16 residues. In DNA, the CDR3 is TGTGCCAGCTCATCAAATTACAGGGGAAGCTCCTACGAGCAGTACTTC. Translating gives CASSSNYRGSSYEQYF.

The rearrangement uses TRBV9 and TRBJ2-3; no clear D gene. V was shortened by 3 bases and J by 1 base, with 9 bases between the two germline ends. CDR3 length: 14 amino acids. Germline CDR1 SGDLS, CDR2 YYNGEE. CDR3 DNA sequence: TGTGCCAGCAGCGCCCCCACTCGCACAGATACGCAGTATTTT. Translated, it gives CASSAPTRTDTQYF.

This chain joins TRBV5-1 and TRBJ2-1; weak D call: TRBD1 (6 bases). CDR1 is SGHRS and CDR2 is YFSETQ in the germline V gene. The ends were cut back, 4 bases at V and 5 bases at J, with 13 bases in the middle. The CDR3 is 14 amino acids. The CDR3 spells CASSARGVDNEQFF. Written as DNA, the CDR3 is TGCGCCAGCAGCGCCAGGGGAGTCGACAATGAGCAGTTCTTC.